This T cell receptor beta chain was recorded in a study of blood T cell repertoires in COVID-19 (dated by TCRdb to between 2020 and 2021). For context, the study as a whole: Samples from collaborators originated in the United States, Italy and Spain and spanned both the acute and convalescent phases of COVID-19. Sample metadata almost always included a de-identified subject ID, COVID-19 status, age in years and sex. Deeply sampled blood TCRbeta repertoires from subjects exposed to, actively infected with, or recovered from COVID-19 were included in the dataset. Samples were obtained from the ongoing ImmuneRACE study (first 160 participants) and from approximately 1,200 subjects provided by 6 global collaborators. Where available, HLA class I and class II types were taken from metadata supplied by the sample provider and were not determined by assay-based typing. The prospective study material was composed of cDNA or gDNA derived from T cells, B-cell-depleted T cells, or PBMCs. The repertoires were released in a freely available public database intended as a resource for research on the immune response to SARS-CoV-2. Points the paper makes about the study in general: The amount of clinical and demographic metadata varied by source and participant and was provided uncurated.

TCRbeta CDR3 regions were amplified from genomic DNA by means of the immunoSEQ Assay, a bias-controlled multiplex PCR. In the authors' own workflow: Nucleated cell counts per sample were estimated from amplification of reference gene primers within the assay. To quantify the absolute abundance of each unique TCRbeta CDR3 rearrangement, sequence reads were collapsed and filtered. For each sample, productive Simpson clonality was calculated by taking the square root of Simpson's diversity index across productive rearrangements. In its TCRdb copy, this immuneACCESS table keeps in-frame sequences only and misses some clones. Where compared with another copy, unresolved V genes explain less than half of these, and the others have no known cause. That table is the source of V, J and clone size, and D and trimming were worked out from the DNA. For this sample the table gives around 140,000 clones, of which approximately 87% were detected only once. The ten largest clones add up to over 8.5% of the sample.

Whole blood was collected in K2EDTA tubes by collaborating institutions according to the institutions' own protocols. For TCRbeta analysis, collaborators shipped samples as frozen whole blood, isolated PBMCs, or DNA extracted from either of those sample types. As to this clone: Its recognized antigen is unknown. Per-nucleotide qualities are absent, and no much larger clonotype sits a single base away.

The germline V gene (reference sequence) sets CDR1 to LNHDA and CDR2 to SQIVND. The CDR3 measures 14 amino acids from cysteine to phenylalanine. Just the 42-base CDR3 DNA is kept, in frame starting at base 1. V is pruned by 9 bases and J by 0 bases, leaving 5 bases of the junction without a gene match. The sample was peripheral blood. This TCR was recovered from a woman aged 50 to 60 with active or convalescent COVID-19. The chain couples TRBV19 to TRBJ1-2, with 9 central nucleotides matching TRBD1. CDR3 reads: CASRDRAANYGYTF. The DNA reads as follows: TGTGCCAGCCGGGACAGGGCGGCTAACTATGGCTACACCTTC.